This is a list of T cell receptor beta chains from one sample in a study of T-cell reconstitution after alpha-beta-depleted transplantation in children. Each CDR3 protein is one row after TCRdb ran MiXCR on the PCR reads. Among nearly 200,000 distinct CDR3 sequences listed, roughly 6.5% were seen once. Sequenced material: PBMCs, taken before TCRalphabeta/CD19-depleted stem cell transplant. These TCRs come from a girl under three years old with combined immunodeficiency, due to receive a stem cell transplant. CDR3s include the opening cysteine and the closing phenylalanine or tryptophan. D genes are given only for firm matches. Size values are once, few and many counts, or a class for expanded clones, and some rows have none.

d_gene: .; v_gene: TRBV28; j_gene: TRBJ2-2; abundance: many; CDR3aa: CASSLFRIEDSGELFF
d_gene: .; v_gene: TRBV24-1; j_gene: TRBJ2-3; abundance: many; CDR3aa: CATSDFGESSTDTQYF
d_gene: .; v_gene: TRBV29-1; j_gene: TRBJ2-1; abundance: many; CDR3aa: CSVEYRGHNEQFF
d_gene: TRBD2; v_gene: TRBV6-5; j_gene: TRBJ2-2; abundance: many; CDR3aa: CASSYMLAGGTENTGELFF
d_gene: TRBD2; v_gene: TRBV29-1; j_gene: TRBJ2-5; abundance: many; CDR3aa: CSVESGARGETQYF
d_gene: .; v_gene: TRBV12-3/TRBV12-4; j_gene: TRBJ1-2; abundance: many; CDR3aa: CASSFLPRYLYGYTF
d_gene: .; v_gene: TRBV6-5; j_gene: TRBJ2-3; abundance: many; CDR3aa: CASSYNRLGYDTQYF
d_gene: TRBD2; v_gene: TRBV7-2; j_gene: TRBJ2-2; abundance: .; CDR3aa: CASSGQSGRTGELFF
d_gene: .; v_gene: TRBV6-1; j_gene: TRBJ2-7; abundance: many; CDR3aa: CASGIGLSTYEQYF
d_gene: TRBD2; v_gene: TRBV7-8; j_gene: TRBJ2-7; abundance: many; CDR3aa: CASSSGTSSLRHEQYF
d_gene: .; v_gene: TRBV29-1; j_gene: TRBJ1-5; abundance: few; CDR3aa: CSVRTDYTQHF
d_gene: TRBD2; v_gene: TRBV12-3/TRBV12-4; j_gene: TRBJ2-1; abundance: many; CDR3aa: CASITGTSLFF
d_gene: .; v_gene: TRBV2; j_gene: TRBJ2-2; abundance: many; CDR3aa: CASSELRPGELFF
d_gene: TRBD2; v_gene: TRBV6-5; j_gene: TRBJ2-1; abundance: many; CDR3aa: CASSFSGGTYNEQFF
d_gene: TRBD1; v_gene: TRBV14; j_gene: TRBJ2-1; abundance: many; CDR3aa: CASSPTGGFYNEQFF
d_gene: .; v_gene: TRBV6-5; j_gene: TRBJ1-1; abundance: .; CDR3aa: CASSYSEGNTEAFF
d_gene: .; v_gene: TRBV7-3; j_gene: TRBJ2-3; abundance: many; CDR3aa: CASSLTHTDTQYF
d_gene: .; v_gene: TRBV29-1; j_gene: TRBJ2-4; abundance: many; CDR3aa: CSVEDMMAGRNIQYF
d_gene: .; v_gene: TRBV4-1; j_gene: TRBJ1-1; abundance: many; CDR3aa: CASSLPGRPGFSEAFF
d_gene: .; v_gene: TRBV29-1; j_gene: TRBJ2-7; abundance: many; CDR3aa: CSVELPLLGSYEQYF
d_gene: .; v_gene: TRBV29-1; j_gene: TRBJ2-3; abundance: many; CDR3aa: CSVYSFYTDTQYF
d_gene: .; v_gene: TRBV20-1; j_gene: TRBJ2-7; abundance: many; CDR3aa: CSASVGVVLEQYF
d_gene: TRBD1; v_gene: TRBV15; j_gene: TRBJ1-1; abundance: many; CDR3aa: CATSRAWTGGNTEAFF
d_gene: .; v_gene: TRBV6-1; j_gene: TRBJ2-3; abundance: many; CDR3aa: CASGGLEVGDTQYF
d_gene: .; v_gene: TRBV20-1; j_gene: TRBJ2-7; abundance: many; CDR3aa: CSAASIQLALREQYF
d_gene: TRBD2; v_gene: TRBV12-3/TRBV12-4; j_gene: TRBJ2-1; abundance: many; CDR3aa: CASSFVGEGRNEQFF
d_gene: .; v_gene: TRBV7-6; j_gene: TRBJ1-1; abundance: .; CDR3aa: CASSASYGTAAFF
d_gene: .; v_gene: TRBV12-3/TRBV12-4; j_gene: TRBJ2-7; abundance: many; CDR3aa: CASSFWGYEQYF
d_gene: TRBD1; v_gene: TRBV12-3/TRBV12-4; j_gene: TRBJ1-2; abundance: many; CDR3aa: CASSSGETGANYGYTF
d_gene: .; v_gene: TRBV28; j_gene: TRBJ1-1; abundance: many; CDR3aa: CASSLGRGREGGQPEAFF
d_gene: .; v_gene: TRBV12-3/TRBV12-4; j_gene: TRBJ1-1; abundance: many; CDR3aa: CASSLSLASEAFF
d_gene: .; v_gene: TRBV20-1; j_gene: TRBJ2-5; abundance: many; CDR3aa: CSARSGLEGAGTQYF
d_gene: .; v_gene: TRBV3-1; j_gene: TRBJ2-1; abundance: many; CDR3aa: CASSQAWGRQEQFF
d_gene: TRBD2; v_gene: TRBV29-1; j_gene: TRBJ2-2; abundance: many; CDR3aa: CSERGSTGELFF
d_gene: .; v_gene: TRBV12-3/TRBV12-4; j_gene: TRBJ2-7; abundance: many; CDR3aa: CASSEVGLLYF
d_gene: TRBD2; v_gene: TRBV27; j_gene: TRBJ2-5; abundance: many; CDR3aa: CASTLGGLSSYQETQYF
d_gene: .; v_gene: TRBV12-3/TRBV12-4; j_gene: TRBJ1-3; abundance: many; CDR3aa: CASSFTAAGNTIYF
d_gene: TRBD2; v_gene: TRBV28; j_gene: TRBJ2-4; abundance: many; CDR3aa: CASNRLAVNIQYF
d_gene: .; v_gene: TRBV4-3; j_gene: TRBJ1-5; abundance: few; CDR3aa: CASSQDFWTAHQPQHF
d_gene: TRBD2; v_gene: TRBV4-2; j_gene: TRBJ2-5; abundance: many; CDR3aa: CASSQETSGKAQYF
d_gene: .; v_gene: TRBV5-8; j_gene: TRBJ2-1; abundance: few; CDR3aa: CASSLEGGNSYNEQFF
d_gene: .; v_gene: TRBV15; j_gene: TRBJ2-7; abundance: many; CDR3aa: CATSRDLPLVYEQYF
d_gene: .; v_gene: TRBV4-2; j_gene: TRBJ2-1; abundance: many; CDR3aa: CASSQGRGTVWVYNEQFF
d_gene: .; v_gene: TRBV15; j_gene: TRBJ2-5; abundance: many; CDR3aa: CATSREGAGQETQYF
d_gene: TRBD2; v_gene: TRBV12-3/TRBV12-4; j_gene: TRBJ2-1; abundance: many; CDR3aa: CASSLGGLAGGPHNEQFF
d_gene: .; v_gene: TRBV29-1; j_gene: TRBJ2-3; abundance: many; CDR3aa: CSVGRGRAFSTDTQYF
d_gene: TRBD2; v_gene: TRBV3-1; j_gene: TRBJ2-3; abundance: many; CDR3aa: CASSQVLAAHKSRDTQYF
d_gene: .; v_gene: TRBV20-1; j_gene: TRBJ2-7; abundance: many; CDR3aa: CSAREGFTGNYEQYF
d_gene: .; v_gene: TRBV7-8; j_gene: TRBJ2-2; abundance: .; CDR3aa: CASSPLVGTTNTGELFF
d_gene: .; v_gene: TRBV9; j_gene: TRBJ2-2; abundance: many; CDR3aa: CASSVAGELFF
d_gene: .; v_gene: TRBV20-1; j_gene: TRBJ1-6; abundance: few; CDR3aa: CSASSRLVNNNSPLHF
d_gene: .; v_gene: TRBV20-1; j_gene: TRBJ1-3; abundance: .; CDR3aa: CSARSSGGNTIYF
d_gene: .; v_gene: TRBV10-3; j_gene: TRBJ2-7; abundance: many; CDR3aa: CAISESKGFEQYF
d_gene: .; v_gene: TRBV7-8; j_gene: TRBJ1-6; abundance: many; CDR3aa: CASNVQSYNSPLHF
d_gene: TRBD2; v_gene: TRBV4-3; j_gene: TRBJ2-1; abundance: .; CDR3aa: CASSQASGRGYEQFF
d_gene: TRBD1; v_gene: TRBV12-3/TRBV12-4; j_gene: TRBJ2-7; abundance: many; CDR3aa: CASSFPDRGYEQYF
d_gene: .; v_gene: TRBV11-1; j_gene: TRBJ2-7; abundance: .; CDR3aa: CASSPPGRAYEQYF
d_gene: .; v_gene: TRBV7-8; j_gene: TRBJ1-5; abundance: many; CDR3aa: CASSFYNVGAPQPQHF
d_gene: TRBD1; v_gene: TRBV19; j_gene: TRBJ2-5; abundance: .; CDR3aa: CASFTLPGQGAQYF